The 22 T cell receptor beta chains below all came from one sample that was sequenced in a study of T cell responses to AZD1222 COVID-19 vaccine (dated by TCRdb to the early 2020s). Read against the paper, the sample's time point label means: about 28 days (+/-7) after the second vaccine dose. To prepare the library, the immunoSEQ multiplex PCR assay was applied. Imported from immuneACCESS, the table was reduced by TCRdb to in-frame sequences with V and J called. These copies leave out some clones; in studies compared against another copy, an unresolved V gene accounts for under half, and the cause of the remainder is not known. This sample lists 43,000 or so clones; roughly 88% were detected once. Over 30% of the sample comes from the top ten. The starting material was peripheral blood, obtained 28 days after the second AZD1222 dose. These receptors all come from an adult who received the AZD1222 COVID-19 vaccine.

This clone appeared a single time. The chain links TRBV29-1 to TRBJ1-1; 9 bases are a match to TRBD1. V dropped 0 bases and J dropped 12; count of bases not matched to a gene: 11. The germline gives CDR1 SQVTM, CDR2 ANQGSEA. This CDR3 is built from 14 residues. The DNA of the CDR3 is TGCAGCGTTGAAGATACAGGGGGCCAGACATTTTCTTTCTTT. Protein: CSVEDTGGQTFSFF.

The chain employs TRBV6-4 and TRBJ2-3, with D possibly TRBD2 on 5 matching bases. The CDR3 runs to 13 residues. Germline V CDR1 and CDR2: MRHNA, SNTAGT. V lost 7 bases, J lost 2 bases, and 10 bases lay in between. CDR3 in amino acids: CASKPGSTDTQYF. The CDR3 DNA follows: TGTGCCAGCAAACCGGGGTCCACAGATACGCAGTATTTT.

Comment on this clone: The same CDR3 also results from other DNA sequences found in this sample. V and J are TRBV12-3 or TRBV12-4 and TRBJ1-5; D not certain. This CDR3 spans 13 amino acids. V was shortened by 5 bases and J by 1 base, with 6 bases between the two germline ends. This chain's CDR3 is CASSLGSNQPQHF. The CDR3 DNA is TGTGCCAGCAGTCTTGGGAGCAATCAGCCCCAGCATTTT.

This chain uses TRBV5-5 with TRBJ1-2; D is perhaps TRBD1 (5 bases). V lost 0 bases to trimming and J lost 12 bases, with 15 bases between them. CDR1 is SGHKS, CDR2 YYEKEE, per germline (reference sequence). The CDR3 covers 13 residues. CDR3 coding DNA: TGTGCCAGCAGCTTGGCCCCAGGGCAGGCTAACACCTTC. As protein: CASSLAPGQANTF.

The rearrangement joins TRBV6-1 to TRBJ1-2; 7 bases map to TRBD1. This CDR3 is 15 amino acids long. Germline V gene lookup returns CDR1 MNHNS and CDR2 SASEGT. V was pared by 0 bases and J by 7 bases, with 8 bases of the junction left unmatched. The chain's CDR3 is CASSEAAGGIGGYTF. DNA for the CDR3: TGTGCCAGCAGTGAAGCAGCAGGGGGTATAGGTGGCTACACCTTC.

On this clone: Different DNA sequences within this sample yield the same CDR3. The chain recombines TRBV5-5 with TRBJ1-1, with D possibly TRBD1 on 5 matching bases. The CDR3 has 13 residues. The ends were cut back, 1 base at V and 3 bases at J, with 7 bases in the middle. Per germline, CDR1 SGHKS and CDR2 YYEKEE (reference sequence). CDR3 bases: TGTGCCAGCAGCTTGTTAGGGGACACTGAAGCTTTCTTT. Amino acid sequence: CASSLLGDTEAFF.

J is TRBJ2-1 and V is TRBV10-1; 8 bases fit TRBD2. The CDR3 length is 13 residues. CDR1 and CDR2 (germline): WNHNN, SYGVQD (reference sequence). V lost 9 bases to trimming and J lost 8 bases; unmatched junction nucleotides: 9. In DNA, the CDR3 is TGCGCCAGTAGGGGACGGGGGGGCGATGAGCAGTTCTTC. This codes for CASRGRGGDEQFF.

This clone was found a few times. This sample includes further DNA sequences coding for the same CDR3. The chain employs TRBV3-1 (or the pseudogene TRBV3-2) and TRBJ1-4; 7 bases line up with TRBD1. V was clipped by 0 bases and J by 7 bases; unmatched bases: 5. The germline V gene has CDR1 LGHDT and CDR2 YNNKEL (reference sequence). The CDR3 is made up of 15 amino acids. The CDR3: CASSQDRGGGEKLFF. The CDR3 DNA reads as TGTGCCAGCAGCCAAGATAGAGGGGGCGGTGAAAAACTGTTTTTT.

V gene TRBV4-1 combines with J gene TRBJ1-2; no reliable D call. V lost 3 bases to trimming and J lost 0 bases, with 5 bases between them. From germline, CDR1 is MGHRA and CDR2 YSYEKL. The CDR3 runs to 13 residues. Here the CDR3 DNA reads TGCGCCAGCAGCCATGAATCTAACTATGGCTACACCTTC. It specifies CASSHESNYGYTF.

J is TRBJ1-5 and V is TRBV12-5, with D maybe TRBD1 (5 bases). The CDR3 is 14 amino acids. Deletions cut 4 bases from V and 4 bases from J, with 11 bases between. Germline loops: CDR1 LGHNT, CDR2 FRNRAP. This CDR3 reads CASGSTVPNQPQHF. The CDR3 coding sequence is TGTGCTAGTGGTTCGACAGTCCCAAATCAGCCCCAGCATTTT.

This clone was detected only a few times. The CDR3 DNA sequence: TGTGCCAGCAGCCAAGGAAATGAAAAACTGTTTTTT. Protein product: CASSQGNEKLFF. The J gene is TRBJ1-4, the V gene TRBV3-1 (or the pseudogene TRBV3-2); unclear D gene. V lost 1 base to trimming and J lost 5 bases, with 2 bases between them. Germline V gives CDR1 LGHDT, CDR2 YNNKEL (reference sequence). This CDR3 spans 12 amino acids.

The chain is built from TRBV10-3 and TRBJ1-2; a weak D match, TRBD1 (6 bases). Trimming removed 2 bases at V and 5 bases at J, with 12 bases between. The CDR3 totals 14 residues. The germline V gene encodes CDR1 ENHRY and CDR2 SYGVKD. The CDR3 DNA is TGTGCCATCAGTGAGGGGGGCCTGGAGTATGGCTACACCTTC. This sequence encodes CAISEGGLEYGYTF.

The chain uses TRBV5-1 and TRBJ2-5; D is unclear. V was clipped by 0 bases and J by 0 bases, with 6 bases between them. The CDR3 extends over 14 amino acids. The germline V gene has CDR1 SGHRS and CDR2 YFSETQ. The CDR3 here is CASSLGQYQETQYF. In DNA, the CDR3 is TGCGCCAGCAGCTTGGGGCAGTACCAAGAGACCCAGTACTTC.

The chain recombines TRBV6-5 with TRBJ1-2, with D perhaps TRBD1 (5 bases). The CDR3 sequence is 11 residues long. Germline CDR1 MNHEY, CDR2 SVGAGI. Trimming removed 8 bases from V and 8 bases from J, with 12 bases in between. CDR3 nucleotide sequence: TGTGCCAGCCGGGACGAGAGGGGCTACACCTTC. Residues: CASRDERGYTF.

The CDR3 nucleotides are TGCAGTGCTAGTGACAGGGGGGAGACCCAGTACTTC. Amino acids: CSASDRGETQYF. The rearrangement joins TRBV20-1 to TRBJ2-5; TRBD1 agrees at 9 bases. Germline trimming cut 3 bases from V and 5 bases from J; bases unmatched to any gene: 1. The CDR3 is made up of 12 amino acids. Germline V gene data show CDR1 as DFQATT and CDR2 as SNEGSKA (reference sequence).

The V gene is TRBV7-9, the J gene TRBJ1-2, with D perhaps matching TRBD1 (5 bases). This CDR3 has 14 amino acids. The germline CDR1 and CDR2 sequences are SEHNR and FQNEAQ (reference sequence). With 1 base removed from V and 1 base from J, the gap between germline ends came to 7 bases. CDR3 residues: CASSLGRVNYGYTF. CDR3 sequence (DNA): TGTGCCAGCAGCTTAGGCAGGGTTAACTATGGCTACACCTTC.

This clone was observed once. The genes are TRBV2 and TRBJ2-2; the D gene is possibly TRBD1 (6 bases). Trimming took 6 bases from V and 0 from J, leaving 8 bases between them. CDR1 and CDR2 (germline): SNHLY, FYNNEI. CDR3 length equals 14 residues. CDR3: CASRGHPNTGELFF. The CDR3, as DNA: TGTGCCAGCAGGGGACATCCGAACACCGGGGAGCTGTTTTTT.

V usage is TRBV3-1 (or the pseudogene TRBV3-2) and J usage is TRBJ2-5; tentatively, D is TRBD1 (7 bases). In germline, CDR1 is LGHDT, CDR2 YNNKEL (reference sequence). The CDR3 extends over 15 amino acids. V lost 0 bases and J lost 2, with 10 bases in between. The CDR3 coding sequence is TGTGCCAGCAGCCAAGATCAGGGGGGTCAAGAGACCCAGTACTTC. It yields the protein CASSQDQGGQETQYF.

This clone was detected only once. The chain is built from TRBV7-9 and TRBJ1-1; tentative D call: TRBD1 (6 bases). This CDR3 spans 13 amino acids. The V end lost 9 bases, the J end lost 0 bases, and 11 bases lay between the germline ends. CDR1 is SEHNR, CDR2 FQNEAQ, per germline (reference sequence). The CDR3 sequence: CASTGNLNTEAFF. Written as DNA, the CDR3 is TGTGCCAGTACAGGGAACCTGAACACTGAAGCTTTCTTT.

The rearrangement uses TRBV2 and TRBJ2-5; TRBD1 matches at 9 bases. The CDR3 spans 15 residues. Per germline, CDR1 SNHLY and CDR2 FYNNEI. V was pared by 6 bases and J by 5 bases, with 10 bases of the junction left unmatched. The CDR3 bases are TGTGCCAGCAGGTCCGGGACAGGGACTTGGGAGACCCAGTACTTC. Translating it yields CASRSGTGTWETQYF. Drawing the rest from reference TRBV2 and TRBJ2-5, the complete variable domain is EPEVTQTPSHQVTQMGQEVILRCVPISNHLYFYWYRQILGQKVEFLVSFYNNEISEKSEIFDDQFSVERPDGSNFTLKIRSTKLEDSAMYFCASRSGTGTWETQYFGPGTRLLVL.

This clone appeared a single time. The rearrangement uses TRBV30 and TRBJ1-1; 7 nucleotides agree with TRBD1. The junction had 4 bases not matched to a gene; V was cut back by 8 bases and J by 1 base. Germline CDR1 is GTSNPN and CDR2 is SVGIG (reference sequence). The CDR3 is 12 residues long. CDR3: CATRDRNTEAFF. CDR3 bases: TGTGCCACCCGGGACAGGAACACTGAAGCTTTCTTT. Combining the CDR3 with reference TRBV30 and TRBJ1-1 gives the whole variable domain SQTIHQWPATLVQPVGSPLSLECTVEGTSNPNLYWYRQAAGRGLQLLFYSVGIGQISSEVPQNLSASRPQDRQFILSSKKLLLSDSGFYLCATRDRNTEAFFGQGTRLTVV.

This chain connects TRBV5-8 to TRBJ1-5, with 8 bases lining up with TRBD1. The germline CDR1 and CDR2 sequences are SGHTS and YDEGEE. The V segment lost 1 base and the J segment 3 bases; nucleotides outside the gene matches: 9. This CDR3 spans 17 amino acids. DNA of the CDR3: TGTGCCAGCAGCTTGTTCGCAGGGGGCAAACCCAATCAGCCCCAGCATTTT. Amino acids: CASSLFAGGKPNQPQHF.